This T cell receptor (beta chain) was captured in a study of shared clonotypes between healthy human individuals. Profiled with immunoSEQ multiplex PCR; TCRdb holds only in-frame clones, not every one. The sample comprises roughly 2.5 million clones, around 94% of which are singletons, and around 0.14% rests with the top ten. CD4+ cells were split into CD45RA+ naive and CD45RA-negative memory subsets. This CDR3 is 15 amino acids long. V lost 3 bases, J lost 1 base, and 13 bases lay in between. Per germline, CDR1 SGHNT and CDR2 YYREEE (reference sequence). The material sequenced was naive CD4+ T cells sorted from blood. The subset here: CD45RA+ positively selected. This chain joins TRBV5-4 and TRBJ2-5; possibly TRBD2 for D (5 bases). The receptor's source is a man aged 18 to 30 in good health. CDR3 sequence reads: CASSSRSGIQETQYF. The CDR3 DNA reads TGTGCCAGCAGCTCAAGGTCGGGGATCCAAGAGACCCAGTACTTC.